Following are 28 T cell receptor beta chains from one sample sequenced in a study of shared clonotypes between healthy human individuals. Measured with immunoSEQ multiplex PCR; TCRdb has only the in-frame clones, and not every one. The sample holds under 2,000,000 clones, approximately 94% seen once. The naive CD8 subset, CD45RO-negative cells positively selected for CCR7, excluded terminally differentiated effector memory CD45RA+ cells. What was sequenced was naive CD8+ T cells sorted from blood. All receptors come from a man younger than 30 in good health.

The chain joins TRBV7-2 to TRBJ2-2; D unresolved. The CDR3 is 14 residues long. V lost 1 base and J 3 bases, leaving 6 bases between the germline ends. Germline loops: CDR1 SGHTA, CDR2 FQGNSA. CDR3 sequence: CASSLDSYTGELFF. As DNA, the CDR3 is TGTGCCAGCAGCTTAGACAGTTACACCGGGGAGCTGTTTTTT.

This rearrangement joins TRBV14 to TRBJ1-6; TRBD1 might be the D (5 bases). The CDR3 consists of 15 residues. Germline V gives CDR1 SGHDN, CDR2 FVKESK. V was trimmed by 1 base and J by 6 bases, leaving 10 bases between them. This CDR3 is CASSQVVGVNSPLHF. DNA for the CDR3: TGTGCCAGCAGCCAAGTGGTGGGGGTTAATTCACCCCTCCACTTT.

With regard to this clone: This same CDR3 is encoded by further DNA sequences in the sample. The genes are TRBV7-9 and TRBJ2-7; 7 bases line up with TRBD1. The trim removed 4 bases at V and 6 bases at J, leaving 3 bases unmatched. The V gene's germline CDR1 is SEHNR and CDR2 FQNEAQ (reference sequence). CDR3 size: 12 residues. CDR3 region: CASSSTGVEQYF. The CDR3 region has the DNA TGTGCCAGCAGCTCTACAGGGGTCGAGCAGTACTTC. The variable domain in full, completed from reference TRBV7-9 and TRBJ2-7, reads DTGVSQNPRHKITKRGQNVTFRCDPISEHNRLYWYRQTLGQGPEFLTYFQNEAQLEKSRLLSDRFSAERPKGSFSTLEIQRTEQGDSAMYLCASSSTGVEQYFGPGTRLTVT.

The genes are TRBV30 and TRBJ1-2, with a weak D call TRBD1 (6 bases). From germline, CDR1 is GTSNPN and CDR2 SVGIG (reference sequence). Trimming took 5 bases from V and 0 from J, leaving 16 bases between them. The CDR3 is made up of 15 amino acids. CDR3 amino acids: CAWQTEDSANYGYTF. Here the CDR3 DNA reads TGTGCCTGGCAAACAGAGGACAGTGCTAACTATGGCTACACCTTC.

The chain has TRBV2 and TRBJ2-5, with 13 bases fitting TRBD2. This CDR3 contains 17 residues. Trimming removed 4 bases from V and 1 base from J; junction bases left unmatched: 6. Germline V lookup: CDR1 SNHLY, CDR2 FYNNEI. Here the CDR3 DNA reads TGTGCCAGCAGTGGCCCCGGACTAGCGGGAGTCCAAGAGACCCAGTACTTC. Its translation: CASSGPGLAGVQETQYF.

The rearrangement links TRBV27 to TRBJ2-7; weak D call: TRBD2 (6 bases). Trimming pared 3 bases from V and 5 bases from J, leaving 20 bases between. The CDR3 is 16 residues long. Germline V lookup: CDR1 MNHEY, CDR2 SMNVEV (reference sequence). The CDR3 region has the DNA TGTGCCAGCAGTTTCGTAAGCGTCGGAGGGCCTAACGAGCAGTACTTC. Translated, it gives CASSFVSVGGPNEQYF.

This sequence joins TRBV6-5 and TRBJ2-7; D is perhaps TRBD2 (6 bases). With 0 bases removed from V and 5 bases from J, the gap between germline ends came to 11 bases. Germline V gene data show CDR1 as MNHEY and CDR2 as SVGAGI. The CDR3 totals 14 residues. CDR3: CASSYSLAGNEQYF. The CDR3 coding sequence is TGTGCCAGCAGTTACTCCTTGGCGGGGAACGAGCAGTACTTC.

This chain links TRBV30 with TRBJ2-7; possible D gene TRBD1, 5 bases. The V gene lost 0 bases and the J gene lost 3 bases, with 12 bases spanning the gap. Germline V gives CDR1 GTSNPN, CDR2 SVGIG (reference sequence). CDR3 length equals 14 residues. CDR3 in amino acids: CAWSVKGVGYEQYF. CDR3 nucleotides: TGTGCCTGGAGTGTAAAAGGGGTGGGCTACGAGCAGTACTTC.

The DNA for the CDR3 is TGTGCCAGTAGTCCTCCCGGGCAGCGGCCCAACGAGCAGTACTTC. Translation gives CASSPPGQRPNEQYF. V is TRBV19 and J is TRBJ2-7; D possibly corresponds to TRBD2 (5 bases). There are 15 residues in the CDR3. V dropped 5 bases and J dropped 5 bases, with 19 bases sitting between them. Germline V gene sequence: CDR1 LNHDA, CDR2 SQIVND (reference sequence).

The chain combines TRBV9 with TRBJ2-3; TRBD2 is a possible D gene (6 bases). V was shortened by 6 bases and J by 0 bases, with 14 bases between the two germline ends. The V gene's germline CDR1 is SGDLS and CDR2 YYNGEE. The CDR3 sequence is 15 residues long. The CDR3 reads CASTPGGASTDTQYF. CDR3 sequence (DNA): TGTGCCAGCACTCCCGGAGGGGCGAGCACAGATACGCAGTATTTT.

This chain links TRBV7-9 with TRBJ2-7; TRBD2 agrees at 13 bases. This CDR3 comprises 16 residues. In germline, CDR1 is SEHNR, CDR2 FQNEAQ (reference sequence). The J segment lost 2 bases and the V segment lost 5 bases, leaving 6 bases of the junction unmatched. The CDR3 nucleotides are TGTGCCAGCAGCCCCCCGACTAGCGGGGGGACCTACGAGCAGTACTTC. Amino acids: CASSPPTSGGTYEQYF. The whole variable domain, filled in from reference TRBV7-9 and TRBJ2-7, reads DTGVSQNPRHKITKRGQNVTFRCDPISEHNRLYWYRQTLGQGPEFLTYFQNEAQLEKSRLLSDRFSAERPKGSFSTLEIQRTEQGDSAMYLCASSPPTSGGTYEQYFGPGTRLTVT.

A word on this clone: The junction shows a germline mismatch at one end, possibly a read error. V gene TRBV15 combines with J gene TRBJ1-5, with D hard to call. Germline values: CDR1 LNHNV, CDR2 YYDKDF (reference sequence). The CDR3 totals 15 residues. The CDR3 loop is CATSRDIGRNQSQHF. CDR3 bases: TGTGCCACCAGCAGAGATATCGGCAGAAATCAGTCCCAGCATTTT.

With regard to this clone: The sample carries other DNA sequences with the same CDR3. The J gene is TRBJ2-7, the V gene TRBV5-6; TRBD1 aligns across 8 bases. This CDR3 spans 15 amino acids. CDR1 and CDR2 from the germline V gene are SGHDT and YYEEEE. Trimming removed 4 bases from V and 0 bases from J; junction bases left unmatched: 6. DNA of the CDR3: TGTGCCAGCAGCCCAGGACAGGGCAGCTCCTACGAGCAGTACTTC. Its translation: CASSPGQGSSYEQYF.

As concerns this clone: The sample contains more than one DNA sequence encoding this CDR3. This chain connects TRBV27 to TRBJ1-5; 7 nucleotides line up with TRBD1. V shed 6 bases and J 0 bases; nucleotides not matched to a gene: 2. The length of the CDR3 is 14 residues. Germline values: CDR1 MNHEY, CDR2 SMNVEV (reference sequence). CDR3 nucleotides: TGTGCCAGCAGGGCAGGGGGTAGCAATCAGCCCCAGCATTTT. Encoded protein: CASRAGGSNQPQHF.

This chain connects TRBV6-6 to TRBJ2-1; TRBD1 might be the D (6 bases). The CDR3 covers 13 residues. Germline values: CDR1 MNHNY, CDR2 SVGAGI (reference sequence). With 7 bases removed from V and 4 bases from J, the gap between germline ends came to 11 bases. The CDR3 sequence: CASTPTGYNEQFF. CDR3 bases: TGTGCCAGCACCCCAACAGGGTACAATGAGCAGTTCTTC.

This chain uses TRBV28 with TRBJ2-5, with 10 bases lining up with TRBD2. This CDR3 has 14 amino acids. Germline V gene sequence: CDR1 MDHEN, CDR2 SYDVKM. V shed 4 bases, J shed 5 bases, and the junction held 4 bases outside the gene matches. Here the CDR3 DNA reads TGTGCCAGCAGTTGGGGACTAGCGACGGAGACCCAGTACTTC. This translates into CASSWGLATETQYF.

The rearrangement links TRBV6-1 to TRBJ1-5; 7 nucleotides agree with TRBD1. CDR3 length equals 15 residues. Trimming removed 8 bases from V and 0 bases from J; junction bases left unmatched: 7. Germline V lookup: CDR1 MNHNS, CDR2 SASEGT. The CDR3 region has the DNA TGTGCCAGCCGGATGACAGGGCTTAGCAATCAGCCCCAGCATTTT. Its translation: CASRMTGLSNQPQHF.

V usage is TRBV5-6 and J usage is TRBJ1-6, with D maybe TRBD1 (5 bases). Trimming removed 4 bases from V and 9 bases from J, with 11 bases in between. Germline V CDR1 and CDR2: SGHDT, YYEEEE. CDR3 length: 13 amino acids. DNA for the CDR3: TGTGCCAGCAGCCTTGGGGGAGCTTCACCCCTCCACTTT. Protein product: CASSLGGASPLHF.

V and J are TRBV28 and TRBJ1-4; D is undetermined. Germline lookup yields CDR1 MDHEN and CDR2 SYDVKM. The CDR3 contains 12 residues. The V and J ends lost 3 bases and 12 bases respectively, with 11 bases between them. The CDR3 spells CASSFSVSELFF. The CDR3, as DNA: TGTGCCAGCAGTTTCTCCGTTTCTGAACTGTTTTTT. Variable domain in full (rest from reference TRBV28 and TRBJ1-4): DVKVTQSSRYLVKRTGEKVFLECVQDMDHENMFWYRQDPGLGLRLIYFSYDVKMKEKGDIPEGYSVSREKKERFSLILESASTNQTSMYLCASSFSVSELFFGSGTQLSVL.

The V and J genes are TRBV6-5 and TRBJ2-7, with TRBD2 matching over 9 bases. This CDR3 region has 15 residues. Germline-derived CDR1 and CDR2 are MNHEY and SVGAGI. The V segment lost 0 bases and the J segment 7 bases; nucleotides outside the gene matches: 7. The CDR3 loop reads CASSYSSGGSREQYF. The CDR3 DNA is TGTGCCAGCAGTTACTCGAGCGGGGGGTCTCGGGAGCAGTACTTC.

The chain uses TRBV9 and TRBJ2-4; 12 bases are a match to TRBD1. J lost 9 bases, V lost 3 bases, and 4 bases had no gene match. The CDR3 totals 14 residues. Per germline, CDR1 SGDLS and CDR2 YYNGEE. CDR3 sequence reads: CASSAGTGGSIQYF. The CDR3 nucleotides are TGTGCCAGCAGCGCCGGGACAGGGGGCAGCATTCAGTACTTC.

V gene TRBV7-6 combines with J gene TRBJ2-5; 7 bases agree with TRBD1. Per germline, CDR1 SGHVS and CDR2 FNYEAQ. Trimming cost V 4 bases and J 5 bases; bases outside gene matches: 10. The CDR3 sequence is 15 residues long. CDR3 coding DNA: TGTGCCAGCAGCTCCTACAGACAGGGTGATGAGACCCAGTACTTC. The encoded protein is CASSSYRQGDETQYF.

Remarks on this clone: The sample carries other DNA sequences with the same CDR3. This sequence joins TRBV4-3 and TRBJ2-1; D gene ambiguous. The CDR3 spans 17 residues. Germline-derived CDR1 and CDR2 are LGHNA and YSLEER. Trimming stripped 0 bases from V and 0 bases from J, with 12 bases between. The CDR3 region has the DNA TGCGCCAGCAGCCAAGATCGGTTAGCAGGCTCCTACAATGAGCAGTTCTTC. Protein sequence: CASSQDRLAGSYNEQFF.

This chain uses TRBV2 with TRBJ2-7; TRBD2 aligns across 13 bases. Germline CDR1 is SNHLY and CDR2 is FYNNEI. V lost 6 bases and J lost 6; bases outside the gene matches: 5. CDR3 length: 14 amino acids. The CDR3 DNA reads TGTGCCAGCAGGGGACTAGCGGGACAGCCCGAGCAGTACTTC. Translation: CASRGLAGQPEQYF.

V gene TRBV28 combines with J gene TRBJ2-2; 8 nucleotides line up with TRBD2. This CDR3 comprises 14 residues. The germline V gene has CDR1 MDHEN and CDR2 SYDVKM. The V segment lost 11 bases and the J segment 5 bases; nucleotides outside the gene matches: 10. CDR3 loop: CAGSERGLTGELFF. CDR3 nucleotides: TGTGCCGGGAGTGAGCGGGGGCTGACCGGGGAGCTGTTTTTT.

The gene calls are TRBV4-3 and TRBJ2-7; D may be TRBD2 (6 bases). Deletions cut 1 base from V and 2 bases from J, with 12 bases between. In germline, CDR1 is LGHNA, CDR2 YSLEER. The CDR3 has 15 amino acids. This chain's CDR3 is CASSQGGDGTYEQYF. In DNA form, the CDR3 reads TGCGCCAGCAGCCAAGGGGGGGACGGTACCTACGAGCAGTACTTC.

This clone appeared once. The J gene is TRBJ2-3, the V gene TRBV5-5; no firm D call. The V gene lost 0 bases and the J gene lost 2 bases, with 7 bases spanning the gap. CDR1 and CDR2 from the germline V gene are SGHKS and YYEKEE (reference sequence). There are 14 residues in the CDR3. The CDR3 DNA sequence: TGTGCCAGCAGCTTGGAGTTTTCCACAGATACGCAGTATTTT. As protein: CASSLEFSTDTQYF.

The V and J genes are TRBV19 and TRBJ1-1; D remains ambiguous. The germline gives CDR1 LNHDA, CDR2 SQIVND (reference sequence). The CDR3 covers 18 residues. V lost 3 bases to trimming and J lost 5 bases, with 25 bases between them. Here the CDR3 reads CASSIGPLTSGRTTEAFF. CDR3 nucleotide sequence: TGTGCCAGTAGTATTGGCCCCTTGACTAGCGGGAGAACTACTGAAGCTTTCTTT.